This is a list of T cell receptor beta chains from one sample in a study of cytomegalovirus exposure and HLA in healthy donors. The table came from immunoSEQ multiplex PCR; TCRdb's copy has only in-frame clones and leaves some out. The sample consists of more than 80,000 clones, around 64% of them appearing once. Sequenced sample: PBMCs. These receptors were obtained from a man aged 55 to 69 in good health and CMV-seronegative. Both conserved end residues are part of each CDR3. D genes are given only for firm matches. Some rows mark clone size as missing; the rest say once, few, many or name a class of expanded clone.

size,D,V,J,DNA,CDR3
NA,TRBD1,TRBV5-1,TRBJ1-6,TGCGCCAGCAGCGTTCGGGACAGTAATAATTCACCCCTCCACTTT,CASSVRDSNNSPLHF
NA,NA,TRBV11-1,TRBJ2-7,TGTGCCAGCAGCCGCGGACAGCCCAACTACGAGCAGTACTTC,CASSRGQPNYEQYF
NA,TRBD2,TRBV5-1,TRBJ2-1,TGCGCCAGCAGCGAATCTAGCGGGTATTACAATGAGCAGTTCTTC,CASSESSGYYNEQFF
NA,TRBD1,TRBV28,TRBJ1-1,TGTGCCAGCAGTTCCCCCGGACAGGGGAGTACTGAAGCTTTCTTT,CASSSPGQGSTEAFF
NA,TRBD2,TRBV28,TRBJ2-7,TGTGCCAGCCATCAAGCGGGGGGACCCTACGAGCAGTACTTC,CASHQAGGPYEQYF
NA,NA,TRBV6-1,TRBJ1-1,TGTGCCAGCAGTGAGTCAGAATGGGCTTTCTTT,CASSESEWAFF
NA,NA,TRBV9,TRBJ2-1,TGTGCCAGCAGCGTAGAGGGGGGGGGAAGGGGGTCCTACAATGAGCAGTTCTTC,CASSVEGGGRGSYNEQFF
few,NA,TRBV5-1,TRBJ2-7,TGCGCCAGCAGCCCAGGACTCAAACTATCCTACGAGCAGTACTTC,CASSPGLKLSYEQYF
NA,NA,TRBV5-6,TRBJ1-5,TGTGCCAGCAGCTTGGTCGATCAGCCCCAGCATTTT,CASSLVDQPQHF
few,NA,TRBV9,TRBJ1-1,TGTGCCAGCACCCCGCCCGGACATCTGAACACTGAAGCTTTCTTT,CASTPPGHLNTEAFF
NA,TRBD1,TRBV2,TRBJ2-7,TGTGCCAGCAGTCAACAGGGGCCGCCCGCCTACGAGCAGTACTTC,CASSQQGPPAYEQYF
NA,TRBD2,TRBV5-1,TRBJ2-7,TGCGCCAGCAGCTACTCCGGGACTAGCAGTAACGAGCAGTACTTC,CASSYSGTSSNEQYF
NA,NA,TRBV27,TRBJ2-1,TGTGCCAGCAGTACCTCAGGGGTCACTACCTACAATGAGCAGTTCTTC,CASSTSGVTTYNEQFF
once,NA,TRBV5-1,TRBJ1-6,TGCGCCAGCAGCTTTCAGGGACTCTCGGATTCACCCCTCCACTTT,CASSFQGLSDSPLHF
NA,TRBD1,TRBV25-1,TRBJ1-2,TGTGCCAGCAGTGAATCGGGGACAGGGGGTGGCTACACCTTC,CASSESGTGGGYTF
NA,NA,TRBV18,TRBJ1-2,TGTGCCAGCTCACCCGAATCACAGGGAACTCGTGGCTACACCTTC,CASSPESQGTRGYTF
NA,TRBD1,TRBV28,TRBJ2-7,TGTGCCAGCGACAACAGGGGGCTAAAATACGAGCAGTACTTC,CASDNRGLKYEQYF
NA,TRBD2,TRBV19,TRBJ2-1,TGTGCCAGTAGATACAATAGCGGGGGATCCCTCAATGAGCAGTTCTTC,CASRYNSGGSLNEQFF
few,NA,TRBV2,TRBJ1-1,TGTGCCAGCAGTGACGAAGAGTATGAAGCTTTCTTT,CASSDEEYEAFF
once,TRBD1,TRBV27,TRBJ1-6,TGTGCCAGCAGTCTCTGGACAGGGGAAAAGAAGTGGGATTCACCCCTCCACTTT,CASSLWTGEKKWDSPLHF
NA,NA,TRBV6-5,TRBJ2-2,TGTGCCAGCGGGGACTTCAGGGAGCTGTTTTTT,CASGDFRELFF
NA,TRBD1,TRBV19,TRBJ1-6,TGTGCCAGTAGACGACCCCCCGGACAGGGATTGGTTTTGGGTAATTCACCCCTCCACTTT,CASRRPPGQGLVLGNSPLHF
NA,NA,TRBV12-5,TRBJ1-1,TGTGCTAGTGGTTTGCCTGGGCTGACGGCTTTCTTT,CASGLPGLTAFF
NA,NA,TRBV25-1,TRBJ2-7,TGTGCCAGCAGTCTCCCGGGGGAGGCCCTACGAGGGGAGCAGTACTTC,CASSLPGEALRGEQYF
NA,TRBD2,TRBV2,TRBJ2-3,TGTGCCAGCAGTAATCGGGGGACTAGCATAGATACGCAGTATTTT,CASSNRGTSIDTQYF
NA,NA,TRBV7-9,TRBJ2-2,TGTGCCAGCAGCCCCAGGCTATCTCTTCCGAACACCGGGGAGCTGTTTTTT,CASSPRLSLPNTGELFF
NA,TRBD1,TRBV28,TRBJ2-3,TGTGCCAGCAGTCCTCACAGGGGGCTTGGCACAGATACGCAGTATTTT,CASSPHRGLGTDTQYF
NA,NA,TRBV2,TRBJ1-2,TGTGCCAGCAGTGGGACAAGGGGCGACTATGGCTACACCTTC,CASSGTRGDYGYTF
NA,TRBD2,TRBV5-4,TRBJ2-7,TGTGCCAGCAGCCCGGACCAGCGGGGAAGCTCCTACGAGCAGTACTTC,CASSPDQRGSSYEQYF
NA,TRBD1,TRBV4-1,TRBJ2-4,TGCGCCAGCAGCCAAGATGGAGGACAGGGGGCGGGGGGCAAAAACATTCAGTACTTC,CASSQDGGQGAGGKNIQYF
few,TRBD1,TRBV5-5,TRBJ2-4,TGTGCCAGCAGCCGCCAGGGGGCTGAAAACATTCAGTACTTC,CASSRQGAENIQYF
NA,NA,TRBV6-6,TRBJ2-5,TGTGCCAGCAGTTACTCGAGTGGGGACTCGTTCGAGACCCAGTACTTC,CASSYSSGDSFETQYF
once,TRBD1,TRBV30,TRBJ1-1,TGTGCCTGGAGTGTGCCAGGGGGGAACACTGAAGCTTTCTTT,CAWSVPGGNTEAFF
once,NA,TRBV30,TRBJ2-1,TGTGCCTGGAGTGACACCTTCAATGAGCAGTTCTTC,CAWSDTFNEQFF
NA,NA,TRBV5-6,TRBJ1-2,TGTGCCAGCAGCCAGGGACTAGCTAACTATGGCTACACCTTC,CASSQGLANYGYTF
NA,TRBD1,TRBV9,TRBJ2-7,TGTGCCAGCAGCGCACATGGGGGGACAGGGATAAGTTACGAGCAGTACTTC,CASSAHGGTGISYEQYF
NA,NA,TRBV5-1,TRBJ1-1,TGCGCCAGCAGCACAGATATTCCCTCACAATTTTCAATGAACACTGAAGCTTTCTTT,CASSTDIPSQFSMNTEAFF
NA,TRBD2,TRBV25-1,TRBJ2-3,TGTGCCAGCAGTCCAGGACTAGCGGGACTCACAGATACGCAGTATTTT,CASSPGLAGLTDTQYF
NA,NA,TRBV10-2,TRBJ1-1,TGCGCCAGCACAGGGTTAACTGAAGCTTTCTTT,CASTGLTEAFF
NA,TRBD2,TRBV2,TRBJ2-5,TGTGCCACCAGACTAGCGGGGGGAGAGACCCAGTACTTC,CATRLAGGETQYF
NA,NA,TRBV5-5,TRBJ2-7,TGTGCCAGCAGCTTGGGAGGTTACGAGCAGTACTTC,CASSLGGYEQYF
NA,NA,TRBV7-9,TRBJ1-6,TGTGCCAGCAGCTCGACACTGGGGGGGACTTCACCCCTCCACTTT,CASSSTLGGTSPLHF
NA,NA,TRBV2,TRBJ2-7,TGTGCCAGCAGTGAAGCTCGGTACAGCTACGAGCAGCACTTC,CASSEARYSYEQHF
NA,NA,TRBV6-6,TRBJ1-5,TGTGCCAGCAGTTACTCAGGAGGGATAGACAATCAGCCCCAGCATTTT,CASSYSGGIDNQPQHF
NA,TRBD2,TRBV9,TRBJ2-7,TGTGCCAGCAGCGTAGGACTGCGGGGGGGCCTCGAGCAGTACTTC,CASSVGLRGGLEQYF
NA,NA,TRBV27,TRBJ1-1,TGTGCCAGCAGCCGTATACCAGGGGTAGGAGCAATGAACACTGAAGCTTTCTTT,CASSRIPGVGAMNTEAFF
NA,NA,TRBV4-1,TRBJ2-4,TGCGCCAGCAGCCAAGGGGGCAATATAAGGGCGGATCAAAACATTCAGTACTTC,CASSQGGNIRADQNIQYF
NA,TRBD1,TRBV2,TRBJ1-2,TGTGCCAGCAGTGACGGACAGGGAAACTATGGCTACACCTTC,CASSDGQGNYGYTF